This entry lists 13 T cell receptor beta chains sequenced from one sample in a study of CD8+ T cells in alopecia areata. Sequencing used cDNA as its template, made by extracting RNA and reverse transcribing it. The method was immunoSEQ multiplex PCR; TCRdb's version includes in-frame clones alone and lacks a portion of them. The sample lists 150,000 to 200,000 clones; about 55% were seen once. The sample's treatment: oral pan-JAK inhibitor, 5-10 mg twice daily. The source was CD8+ T cells sorted from blood, collected at week 24, from a patient treated with tofacitinib. These receptors came from a human donor with alopecia areata.

The V call is TRBV2, the J call TRBJ1-1, with a weak D call TRBD1 (5 bases). Germline CDR1 is SNHLY and CDR2 is FYNNEI. The length of the CDR3 is 14 residues. V lost 8 bases and J 1 base, leaving 14 bases between the germline ends. The chain's CDR3 is CASAPRVRNTEAFF. Here the CDR3 DNA reads TGTGCCAGCGCCCCCAGGGTCAGGAACACTGAAGCTTTCTTT.

This clone was detected a few times. The chain joins TRBV6-1 to TRBJ2-1; TRBD1 agrees at 7 bases. Trimming took 0 bases from V and 3 from J; bases not matched to a gene: 5. The CDR3 has 16 amino acids. Germline values: CDR1 MNHNS, CDR2 SASEGT. For the CDR3, the DNA is TGTGCCAGCAGTGAAGCGCGGGCAGGGGGCTACAATGAGCAGTTCTTC. It yields the protein CASSEARAGGYNEQFF.

This clone was detected only a few times. V and J are TRBV27 and TRBJ2-7; tentative D call: TRBD2 (5 bases). Looked up from germline, CDR1 is MNHEY and CDR2 is SMNVEV (reference sequence). V lost 9 bases and J 0 bases, leaving 15 bases between the germline ends. This CDR3 has 14 residues. CDR3 DNA: TGTGCCAGTAGCCCCTGGAGGAGCTCCTACGAGCAGTACTTC. It is translated as CASSPWRSSYEQYF.

This clone was recorded only once. The V and J genes are TRBV2 and TRBJ1-2; tentative D call: TRBD1 (6 bases). Germline V gene lookup returns CDR1 SNHLY and CDR2 FYNNEI. Trimming stripped 9 bases from V and 4 bases from J, with 12 bases between. The CDR3 contains 12 residues. The chain's CDR3 is CASRTASYGYTF. The CDR3 DNA reads TGTGCCAGTCGGACAGCTAGCTATGGCTACACCTTC.

The rearrangement joins TRBV25-1 to TRBJ2-3, with D possibly being TRBD1 or TRBD2 (5 bases each). The CDR3 extends over 13 amino acids. The V end was cut by 4 bases, the J end by 0 bases, with 5 bases between. Germline V gene lookup returns CDR1 MGHDK and CDR2 SYGVNS. The CDR3 DNA is TGTGCCAGCAGTGGGGACAGCACAGATACGCAGTATTTT. Translation gives CASSGDSTDTQYF.

This clone occurred a few times. CDR3 protein: CASSSVAGHYEQYF. The DNA for the CDR3 is TGTGCCAGCAGCTCGGTAGCGGGGCACTACGAGCAGTACTTC. This chain connects TRBV7-9 to TRBJ2-7; 8 bases fit TRBD2. This CDR3 spans 14 amino acids. Trimming cost V 4 bases and J 3 bases; bases outside gene matches: 5. CDR1 SEHNR and CDR2 FQNEAQ come from the germline V gene (reference sequence).

In this sample, this clone turned up a few times. The genes are TRBV19 and TRBJ1-1; no reliable D call. The V end was cut by 5 bases, the J end by 4 bases, with 8 bases between. The V gene's germline CDR1 is LNHDA and CDR2 SQIVND (reference sequence). The CDR3 is 12 amino acids. The CDR3 nucleotides are TGTGCCAGTAGTGAGGACCCCACTGAAGCTTTCTTT. Its translation: CASSEDPTEAFF.

J is TRBJ2-3 and V is TRBV7-9, with D tentatively TRBD2 (6 bases). The CDR3 covers 16 residues. V lost 7 bases, J lost 3 bases, and 20 bases lay in between. Germline V lookup: CDR1 SEHNR, CDR2 FQNEAQ (reference sequence). The chain's CDR3 is CASNPTGGMGTDTQYF. CDR3 bases: TGTGCCAGCAACCCTACAGGCGGGATGGGGACAGATACGCAGTATTTT.

With respect to this clone: One end of the junction does not line up with germline, which may come from a read error. CDR3 in DNA: TGTGCCAGCAGTTTATCGTGGCAGGAATTAAACTTC. Its translation: CASSLSWQELNF. The chain uses TRBV27 and TRBJ2-5, with D uncertain. Germline lookup yields CDR1 MNHEY and CDR2 SMNVEV (reference sequence). The CDR3 loop spans 12 amino acids.

Comments on this clone: Other nucleotide sequences in the sample specify the same CDR3. This rearrangement joins TRBV29-1 to TRBJ2-7; maybe TRBD2 (6 bases). The CDR3 consists of 13 residues. Germline loops: CDR1 SQVTM, CDR2 ANQGSEA. Between the trimmed V and J ends, which lost 2 bases and 0 bases, there was a span of 8 bases. In DNA form, the CDR3 reads TGCAGCGTTGAATTCGGGAGCTCCTACGAGCAGTACTTC. This sequence encodes CSVEFGSSYEQYF.

The chain carries TRBV4-1 and TRBJ2-7, with TRBD1 identical over 7 bases. CDR1 is MGHRA and CDR2 is YSYEKL in the germline V gene. The CDR3 extends over 14 amino acids. With 1 base clipped from V and 4 bases from J, the junction kept 4 bases outside the gene matches. CDR3 DNA: TGCGCCAGCAGCCAAGGACAGGGAATATACGAGCAGTACTTC. This gives the protein CASSQGQGIYEQYF.

The chain couples TRBV9 to TRBJ2-1; 11 nucleotides line up with TRBD2. CDR1 and CDR2 (germline): SGDLS, YYNGEE. J was trimmed by 9 bases and V by 2 bases; bases with no gene match: 4. The CDR3 contains 14 residues. The CDR3 loop is CASSVLAGGGEQFF. In DNA form, the CDR3 reads TGTGCCAGCAGCGTTCTAGCGGGGGGAGGTGAGCAGTTCTTC.

The gene calls are TRBV30 and TRBJ1-5; unclear D gene. Germline V gene lookup returns CDR1 GTSNPN and CDR2 SVGIG (reference sequence). Trimming left V 0 bases short and J 3 bases short, with 9 bases between. The CDR3 consists of 14 residues. CDR3 nucleotide sequence: TGTGCCTGGAGTGTAGGGCAGCCCAATCAGCCCCAGCATTTT. Its protein is CAWSVGQPNQPQHF.